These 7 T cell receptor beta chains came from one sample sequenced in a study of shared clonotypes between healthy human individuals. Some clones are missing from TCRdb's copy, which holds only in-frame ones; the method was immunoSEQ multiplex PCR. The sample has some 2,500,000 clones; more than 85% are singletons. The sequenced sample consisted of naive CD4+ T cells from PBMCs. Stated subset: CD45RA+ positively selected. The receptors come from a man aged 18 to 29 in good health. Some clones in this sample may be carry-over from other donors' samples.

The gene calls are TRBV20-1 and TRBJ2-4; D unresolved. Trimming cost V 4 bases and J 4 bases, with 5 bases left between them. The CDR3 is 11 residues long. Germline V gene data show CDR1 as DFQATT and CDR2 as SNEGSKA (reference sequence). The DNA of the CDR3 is TGCAGTGCTATCCGAAAAAACATTCAGTACTTC. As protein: CSAIRKNIQYF.

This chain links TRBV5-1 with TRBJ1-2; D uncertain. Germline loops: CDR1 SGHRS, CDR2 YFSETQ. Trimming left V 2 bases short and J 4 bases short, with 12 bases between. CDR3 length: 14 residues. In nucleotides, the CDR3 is TGCGCCAGCAGCTTTGGAGACCCCTCCTATGGCTACACCTTC. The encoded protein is CASSFGDPSYGYTF.

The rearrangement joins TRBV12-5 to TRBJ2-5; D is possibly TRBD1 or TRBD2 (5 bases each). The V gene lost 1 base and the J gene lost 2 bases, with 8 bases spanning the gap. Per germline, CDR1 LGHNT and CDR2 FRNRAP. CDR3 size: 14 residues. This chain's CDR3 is CASGLAGTQETQYF. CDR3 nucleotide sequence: TGTGCTAGTGGTTTGGCCGGGACGCAAGAGACCCAGTACTTC. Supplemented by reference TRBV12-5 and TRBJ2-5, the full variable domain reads DARVTQTPRHKVTEMGQEVTMRCQPILGHNTVFWYRQTMMQGLELLAYFRNRAPLDDSGMPKDRFSAEMPDATLATLKIQPSEPRDSAVYFCASGLAGTQETQYFGPGTRLLVL.

CDR3 protein: CAWSVVSETQYF. DNA for the CDR3: TGTGCCTGGAGTGTAGTGTCAGAGACCCAGTACTTC. The gene calls are TRBV30 and TRBJ2-5; D is uncertain. V was shortened by 0 bases and J by 4 bases, with 6 bases between the two germline ends. CDR1 is GTSNPN, CDR2 SVGIG, per germline (reference sequence). This CDR3 comprises 12 residues.

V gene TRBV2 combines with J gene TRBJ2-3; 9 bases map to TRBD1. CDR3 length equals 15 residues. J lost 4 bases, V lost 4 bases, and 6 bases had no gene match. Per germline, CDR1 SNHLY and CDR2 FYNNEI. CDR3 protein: CASSVRDRVADTQYF. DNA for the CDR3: TGTGCCAGCAGTGTCCGGGACAGGGTTGCAGATACGCAGTATTTT.

The CDR3 region has the DNA TGCGCCAGCAGCGACAGCGGGAGTGGTAATGAGCAGTTCTTC. Its translation: CASSDSGSGNEQFF. The V call is TRBV5-1, the J call TRBJ2-1; 8 nucleotides match TRBD2. Trimming at V came to 4 bases and at J to 7 bases, leaving 7 bases not matched to a gene. CDR1 SGHRS and CDR2 YFSETQ come from the germline V gene. The CDR3 extends over 14 amino acids.

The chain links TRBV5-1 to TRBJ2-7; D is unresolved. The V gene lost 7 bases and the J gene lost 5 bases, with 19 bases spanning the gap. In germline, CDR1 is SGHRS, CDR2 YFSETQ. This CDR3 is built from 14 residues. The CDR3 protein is CASSELSQSDEQYF. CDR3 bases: TGCGCCAGCTCCGAGCTGTCGCAATCCGACGAGCAGTACTTC.